The 14 T cell receptor beta chains presented below share a single source sample, sequenced in a study of T-cell memory formation after mild COVID-19. From the 5' RACE reads, TCRdb called clonotypes with MiXCR, one entry per CDR3 protein. The sample includes 300,000 to 400,000 distinct CDR3 sequences, under 25% seen only once; the top ten take around 12%. Sequences were obtained from PBMCs or a T cell subset sorted from them (not recorded which). The receptors come from an adult woman who had mild COVID-19 (a few samples of this study predate the infection). Cell type and time point are not known.

Comment on this clonotype: At one end the junction does not follow the germline gene, possibly because of a read error. The chain has TRBV10-3 and TRBJ1-1, with a tentative D call TRBD1 (6 bases). Germline V gene sequence: CDR1 ENHRY, CDR2 SYGVKD. CDR3 length: 14 amino acids. CDR3 nucleotide sequence: TGTGCCATCAGTGATGGCAGGGGAGACACTCAAGCTTTCTTT. Translation gives CAISDGRGDTQAFF.

With respect to this clonotype: The junction does not match germline at one end; this may be a read error. The chain couples TRBV5-1 to TRBJ2-6; D remains ambiguous. The CDR3 is 15 amino acids. Germline loops: CDR1 SGHRS, CDR2 YFSETQ. This chain's CDR3 is CASSPPISGSNVLTF. In DNA form, the CDR3 reads TGCGCCAGCAGCCCTCCGATCTCTGGGTCCAACGTCCTGACTTTC.

This clonotype was observed at least ten times. The V call is TRBV6-5, the J call TRBJ2-7; 9 bases match TRBD2. The CDR3 consists of 16 residues. Trimming at V came to 8 bases and at J to 0 bases, leaving 11 bases not matched to a gene. Germline assignment: CDR1 MNHEY and CDR2 SVGAGI. CDR3 nucleotide sequence: TGTGCCAGCGGGATGACTAGCGGAAAGAGCTCCTACGAGCAGTACTTC. It yields the protein CASGMTSGKSSYEQYF.

This chain connects TRBV4-1 to TRBJ1-1; D not resolved. The CDR3 covers 14 residues. Germline assignment: CDR1 MGHRA and CDR2 YSYEKL. V was trimmed by 1 base and J by 7 bases, leaving 13 bases between them. The CDR3 protein is CASSQVQEFREAFF. The CDR3 bases are TGCGCCAGCAGCCAAGTCCAAGAGTTTCGTGAAGCTTTCTTT.

CDR3 amino acids: CASSWAHYAVGAQYF. CDR3 DNA sequence: TGCGCCAGCAGCTGGGCCCACTACGCAGTGGGTGCCCAGTACTTC. The chain carries TRBV5-1 and TRBJ2-5; no clear D. In germline, CDR1 is SGHRS, CDR2 YFSETQ. The CDR3 has 15 amino acids. Trimming shortened V by 3 bases and J by 9 bases, and 21 bases separated the two germline ends.

The rearrangement links TRBV5-6 to TRBJ2-1; 10 nucleotides agree with TRBD2. From germline, CDR1 is SGHDT and CDR2 YYEEEE. V gave up 2 bases and J gave up 7 bases; unmatched junction bases: 6. The length of the CDR3 is 15 residues. The CDR3 here is CASSLISSGSNEQFF. The CDR3 DNA reads as TGTGCCAGCAGCTTAATTTCTAGCGGGAGTAATGAGCAGTTCTTC.

This clonotype has at least ten counts. An end of the junction does not agree with germline; a read error may underlie this. The chain combines TRBV5-1 with TRBJ2-7; 7 nucleotides align to TRBD2. Germline V gene lookup returns CDR1 SGHRS and CDR2 YFSETQ. CDR3 length: 14 residues. CDR3: CASSLGPGGYEQYF. Written as DNA, the CDR3 is TGTGCCAGCAGCTTAGGTCCGGGGGGCTACGAGCAGTACTTC.

The chain links TRBV12-3 or TRBV12-4 to TRBJ2-7; 7 positions match TRBD2. Germline trimming cut 5 bases from V and 2 bases from J; bases unmatched to any gene: 9. The CDR3 loop spans 15 amino acids. CDR3 sequence: CASSEELAFTYEQYF. CDR3 DNA: TGTGCCAGCAGTGAAGAACTAGCGTTCACCTACGAGCAGTACTTC.

This clonotype was seen ten or more times. The chain uses TRBV7-9 and TRBJ2-2; the match to TRBD1 covers 9 bases. Germline V lookup: CDR1 SEHNR, CDR2 FQNEAQ (reference sequence). This CDR3 has 15 amino acids. Germline trimming cut 6 bases from V and 5 bases from J; bases unmatched to any gene: 7. As DNA, the CDR3 is TGTGCCAGCAGGTTCACAGGGGGCGCGACCGGGGAGCTGTTTTTT. Translation gives CASRFTGGATGELFF.

This chain links TRBV7-6 with TRBJ2-3, with D possibly being TRBD2 (6 bases). From germline, CDR1 is SGHVS and CDR2 FNYEAQ. The CDR3 consists of 16 residues. Trimming cost V 5 bases and J 2 bases, with 17 bases left between them. Here the CDR3 reads CASSPLGGVNTDTQYF. The DNA of the CDR3 is TGTGCCAGCAGCCCCCTTGGCGGGGTCAACACAGATACGCAGTATTTT.

This clonotype was observed a handful of times. The J gene is TRBJ2-2, the V gene TRBV7-2, with TRBD1 matching over 9 bases. This CDR3 comprises 20 residues. CDR1 and CDR2 from the germline V gene are SGHTA and FQGNSA. J lost 5 bases, V lost 6 bases, and 22 bases had no gene match. CDR3 sequence: CASSRNFGGQGLSRTGELFF. CDR3 nucleotide sequence: TGTGCCAGCAGTCGTAATTTTGGGGGACAGGGCCTTAGTAGGACCGGGGAGCTGTTTTTT.

This clonotype was detected ten times or more. V and J are TRBV5-1 and TRBJ2-2; unclear D gene. CDR1 and CDR2 (germline): SGHRS, YFSETQ. V was cut by 7 bases and J by 1 base, with 8 bases left in between. The CDR3 has 13 residues. In nucleotides, the CDR3 is TGCGCCAGCGCTGTAGGGAACACCGGGGAGCTGTTTTTT. Protein product: CASAVGNTGELFF.

This clonotype was recorded a few times. The rearrangement joins TRBV7-2 to TRBJ2-5; no definite D call. Germline V CDR1 and CDR2: SGHTA, FQGNSA. This CDR3 is built from 15 residues. Deletions cut 4 bases from V and 1 base from J, with 13 bases between. CDR3 DNA: TGTGCCAGCAGCTCACGTAGGGTGGCCCAAGAGACCCAGTACTTC. Residues: CASSSRRVAQETQYF.

This clonotype has a handful of counts. This chain joins TRBV15 and TRBJ2-4, with unresolved D. Germline V lookup: CDR1 LNHNV, CDR2 YYDKDF (reference sequence). V gave up 0 bases and J gave up 3 bases, with 12 bases separating them. CDR3 size: 16 residues. CDR3 DNA sequence: TGTGCCACCAGCAGAGATTCTGGGGTGGACAAAAACATTCAGTACTTC. This translates into CATSRDSGVDKNIQYF. Looking up the rest from reference TRBV15 and TRBJ2-4 gives the full variable domain: DAMVIQNPRYQVTQFGKPVTLSCSQTLNHNVMYWYQQKSSQAPKLLFHYYDKDFNNEADTPDNFQSRRPNTSFCFLDIRSPGLGDTAMYLCATSRDSGVDKNIQYFGAGTRLSVL.